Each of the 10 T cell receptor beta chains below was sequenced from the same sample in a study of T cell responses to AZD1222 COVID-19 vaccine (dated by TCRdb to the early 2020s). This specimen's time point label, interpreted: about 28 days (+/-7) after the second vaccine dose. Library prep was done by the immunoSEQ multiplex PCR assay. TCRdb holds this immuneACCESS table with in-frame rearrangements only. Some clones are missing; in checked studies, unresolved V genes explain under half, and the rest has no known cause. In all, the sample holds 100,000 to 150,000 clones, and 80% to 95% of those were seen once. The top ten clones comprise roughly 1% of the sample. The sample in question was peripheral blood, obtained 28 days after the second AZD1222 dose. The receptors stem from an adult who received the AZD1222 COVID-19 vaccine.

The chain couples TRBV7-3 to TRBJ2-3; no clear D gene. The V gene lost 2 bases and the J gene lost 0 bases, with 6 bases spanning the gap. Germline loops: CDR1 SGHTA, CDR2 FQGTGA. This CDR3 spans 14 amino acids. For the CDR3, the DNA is TGTGCCAGCAGCTTAGACCGTAGCACAGATACGCAGTATTTT. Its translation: CASSLDRSTDTQYF.

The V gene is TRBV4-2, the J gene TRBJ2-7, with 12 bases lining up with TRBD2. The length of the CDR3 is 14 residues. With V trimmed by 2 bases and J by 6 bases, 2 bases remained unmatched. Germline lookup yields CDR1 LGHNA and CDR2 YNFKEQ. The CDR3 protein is CASSQSTSGSEQYF. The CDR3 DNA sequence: TGTGCCAGCAGCCAATCGACTAGCGGGAGCGAGCAGTACTTC.

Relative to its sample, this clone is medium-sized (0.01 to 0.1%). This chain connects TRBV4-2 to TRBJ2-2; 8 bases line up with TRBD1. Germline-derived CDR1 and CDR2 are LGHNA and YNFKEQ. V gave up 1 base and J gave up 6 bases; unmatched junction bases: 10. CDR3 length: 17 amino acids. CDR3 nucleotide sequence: TGTGCCAGCAGCCAAGTTTATAGGACAGGGCAAGCCGGGGAGCTGTTTTTT. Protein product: CASSQVYRTGQAGELFF.

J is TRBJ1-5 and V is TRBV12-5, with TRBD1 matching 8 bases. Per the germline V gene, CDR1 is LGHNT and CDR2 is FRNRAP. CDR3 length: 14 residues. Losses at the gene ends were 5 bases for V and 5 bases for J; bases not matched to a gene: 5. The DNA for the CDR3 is TGTGCTAGTGGTGGACAGGGAGGGTATCAGCCCCAGCATTTT. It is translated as CASGGQGGYQPQHF.

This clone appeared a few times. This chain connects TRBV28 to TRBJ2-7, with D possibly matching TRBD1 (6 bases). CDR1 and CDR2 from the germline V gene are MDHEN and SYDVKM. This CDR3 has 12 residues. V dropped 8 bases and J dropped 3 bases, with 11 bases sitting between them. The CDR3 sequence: CASGQRVYEQYF. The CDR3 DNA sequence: TGTGCCAGCGGACAGAGGGTCTACGAGCAGTACTTC.

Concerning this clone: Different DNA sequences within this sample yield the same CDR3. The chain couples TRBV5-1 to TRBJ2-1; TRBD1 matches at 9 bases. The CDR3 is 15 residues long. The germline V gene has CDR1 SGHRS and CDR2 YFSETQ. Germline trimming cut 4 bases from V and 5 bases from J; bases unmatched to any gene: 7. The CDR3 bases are TGCGCCAGCAGCGGGGGACAGGGTGCCCACAATGAGCAGTTCTTC. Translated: CASSGGQGAHNEQFF.

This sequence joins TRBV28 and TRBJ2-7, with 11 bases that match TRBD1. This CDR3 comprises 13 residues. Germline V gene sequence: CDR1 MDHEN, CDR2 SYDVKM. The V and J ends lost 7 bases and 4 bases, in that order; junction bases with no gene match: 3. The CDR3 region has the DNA TGTGCCAGCAAAGGGACAGGGGGGTACGAGCAGTACTTC. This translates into CASKGTGGYEQYF.

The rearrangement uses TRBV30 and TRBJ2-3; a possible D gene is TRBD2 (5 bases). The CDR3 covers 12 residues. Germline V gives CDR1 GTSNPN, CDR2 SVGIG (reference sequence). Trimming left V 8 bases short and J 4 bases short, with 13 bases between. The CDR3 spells CAQSGLADTQYF. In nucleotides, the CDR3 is TGTGCCCAGTCGGGGTTAGCAGATACGCAGTATTTT.

The CDR3 region is CSVAGTGQGYGYTF. As DNA, the CDR3 is TGCAGCGTTGCCGGGACAGGGCAGGGCTATGGCTACACCTTC. V gene TRBV29-1 combines with J gene TRBJ1-2, with 9 bases identical to TRBD1. From germline, CDR1 is SQVTM and CDR2 ANQGSEA. After removal of 4 bases from V and 4 bases from J, the junction contained 7 bases not matched to a gene. The CDR3 runs 14 residues.

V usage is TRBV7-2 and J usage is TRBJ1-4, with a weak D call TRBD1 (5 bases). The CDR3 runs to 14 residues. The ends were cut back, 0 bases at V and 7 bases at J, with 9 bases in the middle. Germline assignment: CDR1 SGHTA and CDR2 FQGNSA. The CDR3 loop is CASSLAGTGEKLFF. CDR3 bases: TGTGCCAGCAGCTTAGCCGGGACGGGTGAAAAACTGTTTTTT.